This TCR beta chain originates from a study of shared clonotypes between healthy human individuals. Germline V gene data show CDR1 as DFQATT and CDR2 as SNEGSKA (reference sequence). The V end lost 7 bases, the J end lost 3 bases, and 10 bases lay between the germline ends. The CDR3 totals 11 residues. Execution of the assay was at deep level. Data came from immunoSEQ multiplex PCR; TCRdb stores just in-frame clones and leaves some out. The sample shows about 99,000 clones, around half of them seen only once. The chain carries TRBV20-1 and TRBJ2-7; perhaps TRBD2 as D (5 bases). The sequence derives from a middle-aged woman in good health. Some clones in this sample may be carry-over from other donors' samples. Sequencing used PBMCs. In DNA form, the CDR3 reads TGCAGTGGCGGCGGGTACTACGAGCAGTACTTC. Its translation: CSGGGYYEQYF.